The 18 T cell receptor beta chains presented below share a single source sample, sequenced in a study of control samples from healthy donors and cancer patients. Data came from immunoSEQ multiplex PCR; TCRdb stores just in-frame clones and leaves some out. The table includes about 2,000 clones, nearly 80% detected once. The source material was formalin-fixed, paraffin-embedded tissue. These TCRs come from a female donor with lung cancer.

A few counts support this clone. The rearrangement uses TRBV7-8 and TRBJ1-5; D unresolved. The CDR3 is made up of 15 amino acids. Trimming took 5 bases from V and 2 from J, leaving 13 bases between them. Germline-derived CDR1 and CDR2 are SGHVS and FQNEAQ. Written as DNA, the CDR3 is TGTGCCAGCAGCCTGGAGGGAGCAGGCAATCAGCCCCAGCATTTT. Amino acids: CASSLEGAGNQPQHF.

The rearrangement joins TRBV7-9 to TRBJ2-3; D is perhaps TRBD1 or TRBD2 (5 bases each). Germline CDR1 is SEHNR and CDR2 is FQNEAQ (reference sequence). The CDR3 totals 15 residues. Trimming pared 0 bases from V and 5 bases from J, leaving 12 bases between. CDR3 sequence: CASSLAEEGIDTQYF. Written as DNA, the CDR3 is TGTGCCAGCAGCTTAGCGGAAGAGGGGATAGATACGCAGTATTTT.

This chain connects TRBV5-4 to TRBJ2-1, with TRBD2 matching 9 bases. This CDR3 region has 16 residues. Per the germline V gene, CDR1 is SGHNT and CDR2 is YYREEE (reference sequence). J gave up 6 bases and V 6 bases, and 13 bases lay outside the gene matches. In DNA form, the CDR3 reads TGTGCCAGCAACAAAGTCTCTAGCGGGAAAGGCAATGAGCAGTTCTTC. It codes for CASNKVSSGKGNEQFF.

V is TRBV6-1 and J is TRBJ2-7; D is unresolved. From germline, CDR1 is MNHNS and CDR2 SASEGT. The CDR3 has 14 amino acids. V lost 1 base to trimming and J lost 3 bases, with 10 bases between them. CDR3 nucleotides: TGTGCCAGCAGTGAAGGGTACGGTTACTACGAGCAGTACTTC. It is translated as CASSEGYGYYEQYF.

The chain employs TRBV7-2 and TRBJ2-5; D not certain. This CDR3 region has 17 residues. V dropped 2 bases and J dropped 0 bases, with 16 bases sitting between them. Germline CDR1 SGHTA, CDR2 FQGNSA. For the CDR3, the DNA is TGTGCCAGCAGCTTAAACGCACCATTGGGAAACCAAGAGACCCAGTACTTC. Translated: CASSLNAPLGNQETQYF.

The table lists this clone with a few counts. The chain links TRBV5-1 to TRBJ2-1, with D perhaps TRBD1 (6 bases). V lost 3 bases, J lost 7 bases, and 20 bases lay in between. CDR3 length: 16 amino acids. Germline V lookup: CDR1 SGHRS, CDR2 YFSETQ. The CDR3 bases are TGCGCCAGCAGCTATCCGTTCGGACAGTTAAGTAATGAGCAGTTCTTC. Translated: CASSYPFGQLSNEQFF.

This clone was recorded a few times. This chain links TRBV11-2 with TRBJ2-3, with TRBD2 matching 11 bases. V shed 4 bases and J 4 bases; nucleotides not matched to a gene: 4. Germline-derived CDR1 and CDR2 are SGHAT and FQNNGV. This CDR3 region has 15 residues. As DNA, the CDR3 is TGTGCCAGCAGCTCGGGACTAGCGGAGTCAGATACGCAGTATTTT. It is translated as CASSSGLAESDTQYF.

CDR3 nucleotides: TGTGCCAGCAGTTCCCTCCGGGACAGACAAGAGACCCAGTACTTC. This sequence encodes CASSSLRDRQETQYF. This chain connects TRBV27 to TRBJ2-5, with 7 bases that match TRBD1. Per the germline V gene, CDR1 is MNHEY and CDR2 is SMNVEV (reference sequence). The CDR3 extends over 15 amino acids. V dropped 4 bases and J dropped 2; count of bases not matched to a gene: 7.

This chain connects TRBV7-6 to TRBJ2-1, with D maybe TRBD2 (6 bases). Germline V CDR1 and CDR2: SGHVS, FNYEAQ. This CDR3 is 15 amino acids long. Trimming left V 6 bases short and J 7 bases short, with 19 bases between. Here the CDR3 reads CASRREHLSSNEQFF. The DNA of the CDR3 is TGTGCCAGCAGACGGGAGCATTTGTCTTCGAATGAGCAGTTCTTC.

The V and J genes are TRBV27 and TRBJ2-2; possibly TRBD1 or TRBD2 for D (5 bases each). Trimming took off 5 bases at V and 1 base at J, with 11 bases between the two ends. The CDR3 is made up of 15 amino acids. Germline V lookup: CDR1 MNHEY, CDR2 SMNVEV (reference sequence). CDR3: CASSNRDLNTGELFF. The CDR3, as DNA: TGTGCCAGCAGTAACCGGGACCTGAACACCGGGGAGCTGTTTTTT.

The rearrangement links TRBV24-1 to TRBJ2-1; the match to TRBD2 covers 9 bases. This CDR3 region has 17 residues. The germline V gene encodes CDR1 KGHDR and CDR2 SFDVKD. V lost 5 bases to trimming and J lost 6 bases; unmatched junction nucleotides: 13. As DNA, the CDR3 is TGTGCCACCAGTGCGGCTAGCGGGAATGGTTGGGGCAATGAGCAGTTCTTC. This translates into CATSAASGNGWGNEQFF.

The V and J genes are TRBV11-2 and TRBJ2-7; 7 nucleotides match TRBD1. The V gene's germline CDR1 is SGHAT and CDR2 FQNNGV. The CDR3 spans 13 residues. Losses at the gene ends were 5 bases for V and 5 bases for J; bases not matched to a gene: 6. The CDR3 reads CASSTTGLHEQYF. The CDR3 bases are TGTGCCAGCAGCACGACAGGGCTGCACGAGCAGTACTTC.

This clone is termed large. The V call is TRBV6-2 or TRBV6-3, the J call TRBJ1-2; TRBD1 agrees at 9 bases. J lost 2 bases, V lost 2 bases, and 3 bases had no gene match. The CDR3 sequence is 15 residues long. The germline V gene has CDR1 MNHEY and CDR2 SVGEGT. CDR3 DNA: TGTGCCAGCAGTTACCCCGGGACAGGGAACTATGGCTACACCTTC. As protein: CASSYPGTGNYGYTF.

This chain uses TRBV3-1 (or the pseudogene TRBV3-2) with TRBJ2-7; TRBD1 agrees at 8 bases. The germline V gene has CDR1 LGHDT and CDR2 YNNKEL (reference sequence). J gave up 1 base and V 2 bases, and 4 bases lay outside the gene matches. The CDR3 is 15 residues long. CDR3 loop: CASSQHWDRSYEQYF. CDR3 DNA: TGTGCCAGCAGCCAACACTGGGACAGGTCCTACGAGCAGTACTTC.

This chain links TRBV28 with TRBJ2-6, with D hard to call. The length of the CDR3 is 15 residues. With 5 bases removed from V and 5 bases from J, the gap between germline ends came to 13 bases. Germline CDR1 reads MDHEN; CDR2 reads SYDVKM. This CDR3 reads CASSTRVRWANVLTF. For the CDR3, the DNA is TGTGCCAGCAGTACCAGAGTTAGGTGGGCCAACGTCCTGACTTTC.

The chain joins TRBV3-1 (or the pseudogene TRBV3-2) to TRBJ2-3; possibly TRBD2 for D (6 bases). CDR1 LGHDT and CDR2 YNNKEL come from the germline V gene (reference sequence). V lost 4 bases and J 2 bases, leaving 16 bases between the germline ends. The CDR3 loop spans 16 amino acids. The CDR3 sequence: CASSRQEEDYTDTQYF. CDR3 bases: TGTGCCAGCAGCCGCCAAGAAGAGGACTACACAGATACGCAGTATTTT.

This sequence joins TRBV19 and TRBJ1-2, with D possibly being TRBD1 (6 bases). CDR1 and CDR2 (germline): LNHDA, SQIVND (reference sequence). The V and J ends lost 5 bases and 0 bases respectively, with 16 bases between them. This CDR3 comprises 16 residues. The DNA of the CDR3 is TGTGCCAGTAGTCCCCTTATCCGGACAGCTAACTATGGCTACACCTTC. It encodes CASSPLIRTANYGYTF.

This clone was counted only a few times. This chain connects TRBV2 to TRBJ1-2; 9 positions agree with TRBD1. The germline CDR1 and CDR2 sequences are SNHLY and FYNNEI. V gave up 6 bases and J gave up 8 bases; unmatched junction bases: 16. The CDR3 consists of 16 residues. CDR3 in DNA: TGTGCCAGCAGCCCGACTCCGGGACAGGGTTATAGCGGCTACACCTTC. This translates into CASSPTPGQGYSGYTF.